This TCR beta chain was found in a study of patients and donors after allogeneic stem cell transplantation. This clonotype was counted between two and nine times. The germline gene is not matched at one end of the junction; a read error may be the cause. From the RT-PCR reads, TCRdb called clonotypes with MiXCR, one entry per CDR3 protein. The data show approximately 140,000 distinct CDR3 sequences, about a third seen once. The CDR3 is made up of 14 amino acids. V is TRBV12-3 or TRBV12-4 and J is TRBJ1-6, with D perhaps matching TRBD1 (5 bases). What was sequenced was blood, either unsorted or a sorted T cell fraction (not recorded which). The source of this sequence is a human donor who was either an allogeneic HSCT recipient or a stem cell or donor lymphocyte infusion donor (not recorded which). It is not recorded whose cells these are; they may come from a transplant donor. CDR3: CASSVPPGPSHLHF. In DNA, the CDR3 is TGTGCCAGCAGTGTCCCCCCGGGGCCCTCACACCTCCACTTT.